Listed here are 32 T cell receptor beta chains from one sample, sequenced in a study of OX40 agonist ivuxolimab in advanced cancers. The data were produced by immunoSEQ multiplex PCR, yet TCRdb's version contains in-frame clones alone and is incomplete. The sample lists around 100,000 clones; roughly 90% were seen once. The source was CD4+ or CD8+ T cells sorted from blood, collected in a trial of the OX40 agonist ivuxolimab. Receptor source: an adult with an advanced solid tumor such as melanoma, head and neck, liver or kidney cancer.

The chain is built from TRBV18 and TRBJ2-2; 10 bases are shared with TRBD2. Germline V lookup: CDR1 KGHSH, CDR2 LQKENI. The CDR3 runs to 16 residues. Trimming took 3 bases from V and 2 from J; bases not matched to a gene: 3. DNA of the CDR3: TGTGCCAGCTCACCTCTAGCGGGGGACAACACCGGGGAGCTGTTTTTT. Translating gives CASSPLAGDNTGELFF.

This rearrangement joins TRBV15 to TRBJ1-5, with a weak D call TRBD1 (5 bases). The V gene's germline CDR1 is LNHNV and CDR2 YYDKDF (reference sequence). The CDR3 is 14 residues long. V lost 1 base to trimming and J lost 3 bases, with 7 bases between them. Here the CDR3 reads CATSRVGDNQPQHF. CDR3 sequence (DNA): TGTGCCACCAGCAGAGTGGGGGACAATCAGCCCCAGCATTTT.

The rearrangement uses TRBV5-4 and TRBJ2-5, with 8 bases lining up with TRBD2. V was clipped by 1 base and J by 5 bases; unmatched bases: 7. The CDR3 spans 15 residues. Per the germline V gene, CDR1 is SGHNT and CDR2 is YYREEE (reference sequence). The CDR3 nucleotides are TGTGCCAGCAGCTTGATATTATCGGGGGGGGAGACCCAGTACTTC. Residues: CASSLILSGGETQYF.

The V gene is TRBV28, the J gene TRBJ2-5; 14 bases align to TRBD2. The V segment lost 5 bases and the J segment 4 bases; nucleotides outside the gene matches: 6. Germline values: CDR1 MDHEN, CDR2 SYDVKM. The CDR3 has 16 residues. The CDR3 nucleotides are TGTGCCAGCAGTCGGAGACTAGCGGGAGGGACAGAGACCCAGTACTTC. Encoded protein: CASSRRLAGGTETQYF.

The CDR3 DNA reads TGCGCCAGCAGCTTGACAGGGATCTATGGCTACACCTTC. Residues: CASSLTGIYGYTF. J is TRBJ1-2 and V is TRBV5-1, with a tentative D call TRBD1 (6 bases). Germline V lookup: CDR1 SGHRS, CDR2 YFSETQ. V was cut by 1 base and J by 4 bases, with 8 bases left in between. This CDR3 spans 13 amino acids.

The CDR3 protein is CSATQVWEQYF. Here the CDR3 DNA reads TGCAGTGCTACCCAGGTATGGGAGCAGTACTTC. The rearrangement joins TRBV20-1 to TRBJ2-7; D remains unclear. CDR1 is DFQATT, CDR2 SNEGSKA, per germline (reference sequence). V dropped 4 bases and J dropped 7 bases, with 11 bases sitting between them. The CDR3 is 11 amino acids.

The chain is built from TRBV5-1 and TRBJ2-7; D may be TRBD2 (6 bases). CDR3 length: 12 amino acids. V lost 1 base and J lost 11, with 13 bases in between. Germline CDR1 and CDR2: SGHRS and YFSETQ. Here the CDR3 reads CASSLYTGAEYF. The CDR3 bases are TGCGCCAGCAGCTTGTACACGGGAGCGGAGTACTTC. Full variable domain (missing parts from reference TRBV5-1 and TRBJ2-7): KAGVTQTPRYLIKTRGQQVTLSCSPISGHRSVSWYQQTPGQGLQFLFEYFSETQRNKGNFPGRFSGRQFSNSRSEMNVSTLELGDSALYLCASSLYTGAEYFGPGTRLTVT.

The chain is built from TRBV15 and TRBJ1-4; D is uncertain. Trimming left V 8 bases short and J 3 bases short, with 7 bases between. The CDR3 is 12 amino acids. CDR1 is LNHNV and CDR2 is YYDKDF in the germline V gene (reference sequence). The CDR3 is CATQAANEKLFF. The DNA of the CDR3 is TGTGCCACCCAGGCGGCTAATGAAAAACTGTTTTTT.

V is TRBV2 and J is TRBJ2-3; D possibly corresponds to TRBD2 (6 bases). The CDR3 sequence is 14 residues long. Germline CDR1 SNHLY, CDR2 FYNNEI. Deletions cut 11 bases from V and 2 bases from J, with 17 bases between. DNA for the CDR3: TGTGCCGTACACACTAGCTCAAACACAGATACGCAGTATTTT. It translates to CAVHTSSNTDTQYF.

The gene calls are TRBV28 and TRBJ1-5, with D perhaps matching TRBD1 (6 bases). The CDR3 has 15 residues. Trimming cost V 6 bases and J 6 bases, with 18 bases left between them. Looked up from germline, CDR1 is MDHEN and CDR2 is SYDVKM. The CDR3 nucleotides are TGTGCCAGCAGCCGGGGGGCGGGCTTGGGTCAGCCCCAGCATTTT. Translated: CASSRGAGLGQPQHF.

The chain joins TRBV7-3 to TRBJ2-7; 9 positions agree with TRBD1. CDR1 SGHTA and CDR2 FQGTGA come from the germline V gene. V dropped 8 bases and J dropped 5; count of bases not matched to a gene: 7. This CDR3 is built from 13 residues. The CDR3 loop is CASGDRGAHEQYF. The CDR3 DNA follows: TGTGCCAGCGGAGACAGGGGGGCCCACGAGCAGTACTTC. Filled out from reference TRBV7-3 and TRBJ2-7, the complete variable domain reads GAGVSQTPSNKVTEKGKYVELRCDPISGHTALYWYRQSLGQGPEFLIYFQGTGAADDSGLPNDRFFAVRPEGSVSTLKIQRTERGDSAVYLCASGDRGAHEQYFGPGTRLTVT.

V is TRBV6-6 and J is TRBJ2-5; either TRBD1 or TRBD2 may supply D (5 bases each). Germline values: CDR1 MNHNY, CDR2 SVGAGI (reference sequence). Trimming took 6 bases from V and 1 from J, leaving 15 bases between them. This CDR3 region has 15 residues. CDR3 sequence: CASRNSGRPQETQYF. The CDR3 DNA reads TGTGCCAGCAGGAACTCAGGGAGACCCCAAGAGACCCAGTACTTC.

The chain links TRBV29-1 to TRBJ2-1; 14 bases match TRBD2. Germline values: CDR1 SQVTM, CDR2 ANQGSEA. The trim removed 2 bases at V and 4 bases at J, leaving 22 bases unmatched. CDR3 length: 22 amino acids. The CDR3 here is CSVENLFRLAGGIPGIYNEQFF. The DNA for the CDR3 is TGCAGCGTTGAAAATTTATTTAGACTAGCGGGAGGGATCCCCGGTATTTACAATGAGCAGTTCTTC.

The chain recombines TRBV11-2 with TRBJ2-7, with D possibly being TRBD2 (7 bases). Germline values: CDR1 SGHAT, CDR2 FQNNGV. V was clipped by 5 bases and J by 5 bases, with 16 bases between them. The CDR3 runs to 14 residues. DNA for the CDR3: TGTGCCAGCAGCGTGAACCGGGGGGCCAACGAGCAGTACTTC. Encoded protein: CASSVNRGANEQYF. The full variable domain, its missing parts supplied by reference TRBV11-2 and TRBJ2-7, is EAGVAQSPRYKIIEKRQSVAFWCNPISGHATLYWYQQILGQGPKLLIQFQNNGVVDDSQLPKDRFSAERLKGVDSTLKIQPAKLEDSAVYLCASSVNRGANEQYFGPGTRLTVT.

The rearrangement links TRBV25-1 to TRBJ2-3; D unclear. Trimming cost V 3 bases and J 2 bases, with 15 bases left between them. Germline assignment: CDR1 MGHDK and CDR2 SYGVNS. The CDR3 is 16 amino acids. The DNA for the CDR3 is TGTGCCAGCAGTGATCTACAGACCCGGTACACAGATACGCAGTATTTT. This translates into CASSDLQTRYTDTQYF. Full variable domain (rest looked up from reference TRBV25-1 and TRBJ2-3): EADIYQTPRYLVIGTGKKITLECSQTMGHDKMYWYQQDPGMELHLIHYSYGVNSTEKGDLSSESTVSRIRTEHFPLTLESARPSHTSQYLCASSDLQTRYTDTQYFGPGTRLTVL.

J is TRBJ1-1 and V is TRBV11-2; maybe TRBD1 (5 bases). CDR3 length: 14 residues. Germline V gives CDR1 SGHAT, CDR2 FQNNGV. V was cut by 5 bases and J by 6 bases, with 16 bases left in between. The chain's CDR3 is CASSRAGGVAEAFF. The CDR3 DNA follows: TGTGCCAGCAGCCGGGCCGGGGGGGTCGCTGAAGCTTTCTTT.

This rearrangement joins TRBV30 to TRBJ1-4, with D tentatively TRBD1 (5 bases). The ends were cut back, 4 bases at V and 0 bases at J, with 18 bases in the middle. Per the germline V gene, CDR1 is GTSNPN and CDR2 is SVGIG (reference sequence). CDR3 length: 17 amino acids. The DNA of the CDR3 is TGTGCCTGGACAACTAGGGGCCAGACCCCAACTAATGAAAAACTGTTTTTT. Translation: CAWTTRGQTPTNEKLFF.

This rearrangement joins TRBV21-1 to TRBJ2-7; TRBD2 is taken as the D call from the table, unchecked against the DNA. TRBV21-1 is recorded as a pseudogene. This CDR3 comprises 16 residues. CDR3 sequence (DNA): TGTGCCAGCCCAATAAGAACCGGGGTCCCCACCTACGAGCAGTACTTC. Amino acid sequence: CASPIRTGVPTYEQYF.

The chain recombines TRBV5-1 with TRBJ2-3; 9 bases are a match to TRBD1. V was pared by 4 bases and J by 2 bases, with 8 bases of the junction left unmatched. The CDR3 covers 16 residues. Germline lookup yields CDR1 SGHRS and CDR2 YFSETQ. In DNA form, the CDR3 reads TGCGCCAGCAGCCCCGCGACAGGGGGGTTCACAGATACGCAGTATTTT. It translates to CASSPATGGFTDTQYF.

The J gene is TRBJ2-5, the V gene TRBV7-8; 7 bases match TRBD2. Germline V gene data show CDR1 as SGHVS and CDR2 as FQNEAQ. V lost 5 bases and J lost 6; bases outside the gene matches: 9. CDR3 length equals 14 residues. The CDR3 loop is CASSPAGGTKTQYF. CDR3 nucleotide sequence: TGTGCCAGCAGCCCGGCCGGGGGGACGAAGACCCAGTACTTC.

The chain uses TRBV7-2 and TRBJ2-5; no clear D gene. Germline loops: CDR1 SGHTA, CDR2 FQGNSA. This CDR3 is 14 amino acids long. V lost 1 base and J lost 5, with 11 bases in between. This CDR3 is CASSLDSGAETQYF. CDR3 DNA: TGTGCCAGCAGCTTAGATTCGGGTGCGGAGACCCAGTACTTC.

The gene calls are TRBV5-1 and TRBJ2-1; D not resolved. Deletions cut 0 bases from V and 0 bases from J, with 7 bases between. The CDR3 is 15 residues long. Germline values: CDR1 SGHRS, CDR2 YFSETQ. In nucleotides, the CDR3 is TGCGCCAGCAGCTTGGAACAGCTCTCCTACAATGAGCAGTTCTTC. As protein: CASSLEQLSYNEQFF. The entire variable domain, with the rest obtained from reference TRBV5-1 and TRBJ2-1, is as follows: KAGVTQTPRYLIKTRGQQVTLSCSPISGHRSVSWYQQTPGQGLQFLFEYFSETQRNKGNFPGRFSGRQFSNSRSEMNVSTLELGDSALYLCASSLEQLSYNEQFFGPGTRLTVL.

The chain is built from TRBV12-5 and TRBJ1-1; 9 nucleotides match TRBD1. Germline CDR1 is LGHNT and CDR2 is FRNRAP. Trimming took 8 bases from V and 5 from J; bases not matched to a gene: 6. CDR3 size: 13 residues. The CDR3, as DNA: TGTGCTAGTATAGGGACAGGGAGGACTGAAGCTTTCTTT. Protein sequence: CASIGTGRTEAFF.

V usage is TRBV2 and J usage is TRBJ2-2; D is unclear. Germline CDR1 SNHLY, CDR2 FYNNEI. Trimming shortened V by 1 base and J by 0 bases, and 6 bases separated the two germline ends. The CDR3 runs to 15 residues. The CDR3 loop is CASSEVGSNTGELFF. DNA for the CDR3: TGTGCCAGCAGTGAAGTGGGGTCGAACACCGGGGAGCTGTTTTTT.

The chain links TRBV19 to TRBJ1-1; no clear D gene. Deletions cut 7 bases from V and 5 bases from J, with 14 bases between. This CDR3 comprises 13 residues. CDR1 and CDR2 (germline): LNHDA, SQIVND (reference sequence). The CDR3 nucleotides are TGTGCCAGTACTAGACGAGGGATAACTGAAGCTTTCTTT. Its protein is CASTRRGITEAFF.

This chain uses TRBV19 with TRBJ2-3; 15 nucleotides agree with TRBD2. Trimming removed 7 bases from V and 12 bases from J; junction bases left unmatched: 8. The CDR3 extends over 14 amino acids. Germline V lookup: CDR1 LNHDA, CDR2 SQIVND (reference sequence). This CDR3 is CASTPEGLAGGQYF. CDR3 sequence (DNA): TGTGCCAGTACCCCTGAGGGACTAGCGGGGGGTCAGTATTTT.

V and J are TRBV15 and TRBJ1-4, with D possibly TRBD1 on 5 matching bases. Trimming cost V 0 bases and J 7 bases, with 15 bases left between them. The CDR3 loop spans 16 amino acids. Germline V gene data show CDR1 as LNHNV and CDR2 as YYDKDF (reference sequence). The CDR3 DNA sequence: TGTGCCACCAGCAGAGATTCCGGGCTGGGGGGTGAAAAACTGTTTTTT. This sequence encodes CATSRDSGLGGEKLFF.

The chain has TRBV6-1 and TRBJ1-1; no definite D call. The CDR3 contains 13 residues. V was shortened by 5 bases and J by 3 bases, with 10 bases between the two germline ends. Germline V lookup: CDR1 MNHNS, CDR2 SASEGT. CDR3 amino acids: CASSQFGDTEAFF. DNA of the CDR3: TGTGCCAGCAGTCAGTTTGGAGACACTGAAGCTTTCTTT.

This clone was seen a single time. The V and J genes are TRBV19 and TRBJ1-2; no definite D call. This CDR3 contains 11 residues. Germline CDR1 reads LNHDA; CDR2 reads SQIVND (reference sequence). Between the trimmed V and J ends, which lost 7 bases and 3 bases, there was a span of 6 bases. As DNA, the CDR3 is TGTGCCAGTACAGAATACTATGGCTACACCTTC. Its protein is CASTEYYGYTF. Full variable domain (remainder filled in from reference TRBV19 and TRBJ1-2): DGGITQSPKYLFRKEGQNVTLSCEQNLNHDAMYWYRQDPGQGLRLIYYSQIVNDFQKGDIAEGYSVSREKKESFPLTVTSAQKNPTAFYLCASTEYYGYTFGSGTRLTVV.

This chain joins TRBV2 and TRBJ2-7; no clear D. The germline CDR1 and CDR2 sequences are SNHLY and FYNNEI. The CDR3 sequence is 14 residues long. V lost 5 bases, J lost 0 bases, and 11 bases lay in between. The CDR3: CASSIRRSSYEQYF. The CDR3 DNA reads TGTGCCAGCAGTATACGGCGGAGCTCCTACGAGCAGTACTTC. The whole variable domain, filled in from reference TRBV2 and TRBJ2-7, reads EPEVTQTPSHQVTQMGQEVILRCVPISNHLYFYWYRQILGQKVEFLVSFYNNEISEKSEIFDDQFSVERPDGSNFTLKIRSTKLEDSAMYFCASSIRRSSYEQYFGPGTRLTVT.

The rearrangement uses TRBV7-9 and TRBJ2-1, with 11 bases identical to TRBD2. Germline V CDR1 and CDR2: SEHNR, FQNEAQ (reference sequence). The CDR3 consists of 14 residues. The trim removed 6 bases at V and 7 bases at J, leaving 5 bases unmatched. The CDR3 DNA follows: TGTGCCAGCAGATCTAGCGGGGGGATGAATGAGCAGTTCTTC. Translated, it gives CASRSSGGMNEQFF.

The rearrangement links TRBV27 to TRBJ1-1, with D perhaps matching TRBD1 (5 bases). The germline V and J ends were trimmed by 6 bases and 13 bases, with 24 bases remaining between them. CDR3 length: 14 amino acids. The germline CDR1 and CDR2 sequences are MNHEY and SMNVEV (reference sequence). CDR3 sequence: CASRISGPQLALFF. CDR3 nucleotide sequence: TGTGCCAGCAGGATCTCGGGGCCGCAACTCGCGCTTTTCTTT.